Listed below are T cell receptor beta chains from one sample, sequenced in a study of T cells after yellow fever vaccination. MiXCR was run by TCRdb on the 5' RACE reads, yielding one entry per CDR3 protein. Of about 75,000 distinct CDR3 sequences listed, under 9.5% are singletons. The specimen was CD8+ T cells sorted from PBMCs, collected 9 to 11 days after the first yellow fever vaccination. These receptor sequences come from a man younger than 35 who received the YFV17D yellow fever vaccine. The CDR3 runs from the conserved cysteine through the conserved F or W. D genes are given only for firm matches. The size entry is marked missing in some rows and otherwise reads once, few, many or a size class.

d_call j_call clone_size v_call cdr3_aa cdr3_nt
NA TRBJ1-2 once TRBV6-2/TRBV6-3 CASSPLCGGYTF TGTGCCAGCAGTCCGCTGTGCGGTGGCTACACCTTC
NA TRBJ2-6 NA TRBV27 CDSSWVGGSGANVLTF TGTGACAGCAGTTGGGTGGGAGGTTCTGGGGCCAACGTCCTGACTTTC
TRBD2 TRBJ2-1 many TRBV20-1 CSARERGLVGEQFF TGCAGTGCTAGAGAACGGGGACTAGTAGGTGAGCAGTTCTTC
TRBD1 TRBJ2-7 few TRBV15 CATSMDRGPTEQYF TGTGCCACCAGCATGGACAGGGGGCCGACTGAGCAGTACTTC
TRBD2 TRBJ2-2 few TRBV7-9 CASRDGGAGTGELFF TGTGCCAGCAGAGACGGGGGGGCCGGTACCGGGGAGCTGTTTTTT
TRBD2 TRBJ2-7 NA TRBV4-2 CASSQEAWVAGGPDEQYF TGTGCCAGCAGCCAAGAGGCGTGGGTAGCGGGGGGGCCGGACGAGCAGTACTTC
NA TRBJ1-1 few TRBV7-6 CASSLSPTPMNTEAFF TGTGCCAGCAGCTTGAGCCCAACCCCGATGAACACTGAAGCTTTCTTT
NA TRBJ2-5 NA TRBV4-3 CASSQDRKGASFDQETQYF TGCGCCAGCAGCCAAGATAGGAAGGGCGCGAGTTTTGACCAAGAGACCCAGTACTTC
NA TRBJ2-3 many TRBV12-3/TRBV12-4 CASSTEAVAADTQYF TGTGCCAGCAGTACAGAGGCCGTGGCAGCAGATACGCAGTATTTT
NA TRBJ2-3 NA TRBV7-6 CASRGNLDTQYF TGTGCCAGCAGGGGGAACTTAGATACGCAGTATTTT
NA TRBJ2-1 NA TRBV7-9 CASSSRAGHSEQFF TGTGCCAGCTCCTCCCGGGCAGGGCATAGTGAGCAGTTCTTC
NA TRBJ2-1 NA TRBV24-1 CATERASPNPPSSYNEQFF TGTGCCACCGAACGGGCTAGCCCTAATCCACCTAGCTCCTACAATGAGCAGTTCTTC
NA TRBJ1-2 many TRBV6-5 CASSYSPGGVNYGYTF TGTGCCAGCAGTTACAGTCCGGGCGGAGTAAACTATGGCTACACCTTC
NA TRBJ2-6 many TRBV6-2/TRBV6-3 CASSGTESSGANVLTF TGTGCCAGCAGTGGGACGGAGAGCTCTGGGGCCAACGTCCTGACTTTC
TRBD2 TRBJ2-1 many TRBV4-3 CASSQDGLAGINEQFF TGCGCCAGCAGCCAAGATGGGCTAGCGGGGATCAATGAGCAGTTCTTC
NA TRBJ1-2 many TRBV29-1 CSVVQGYGYTF TGCAGCGTTGTACAGGGCTATGGCTACACCTTC
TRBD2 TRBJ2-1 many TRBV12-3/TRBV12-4 CASSLRLATYNEQFF TGTGCCAGCAGTTTAAGACTAGCGACCTACAATGAGCAGTTCTTC
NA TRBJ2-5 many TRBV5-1 CASSPRRTAQETQYF TGCGCCAGCAGCCCGCGGCGGACAGCGCAAGAGACCCAGTACTTC
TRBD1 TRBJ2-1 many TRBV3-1 CASSPTGAHEQFF TGTGCCAGCAGCCCGACAGGGGCCCATGAGCAGTTCTTC
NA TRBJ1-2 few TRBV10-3 CAISEGNYYGYTF TGTGCCATCAGTGAGGGGAATTACTATGGCTACACCTTC
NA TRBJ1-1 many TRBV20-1 CSARSAAETEAFF TGCAGTGCTAGGTCCGCGGCCGAAACTGAAGCTTTCTTT
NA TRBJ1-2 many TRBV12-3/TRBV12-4 CASFGQLGGYGYTF TGTGCCAGTTTTGGCCAGTTAGGTGGCTATGGCTACACCTTC
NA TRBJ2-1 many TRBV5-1 CASNNPGVFYNEQFF TGCGCCAGCAATAACCCGGGGGTTTTCTACAATGAGCAGTTCTTC
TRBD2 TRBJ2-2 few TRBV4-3 CASSQDGRGAYTGELFF TGCGCCAGCAGCCAAGATGGGCGGGGGGCCTACACCGGGGAGCTGTTTTTT
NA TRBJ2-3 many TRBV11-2 CASSLGGGAWADTQYF TGTGCCAGCAGCTTAGGAGGGGGGGCCTGGGCAGATACGCAGTATTTT
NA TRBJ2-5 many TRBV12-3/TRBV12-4 CASRPGAETAQETQYF TGTGCCAGCAGACCGGGGGCCGAGACGGCTCAAGAGACCCAGTACTTC
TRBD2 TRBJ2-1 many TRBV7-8 CASSDGLAGGRRNEQFF TGTGCCAGCAGCGACGGACTAGCGGGGGGGCGTCGCAATGAGCAGTTCTTC
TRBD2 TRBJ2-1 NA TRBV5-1 CASSLGLAGGPYNEQFF TGCGCCAGCAGCTTGGGACTAGCGGGGGGGCCGTACAATGAGCAGTTCTTC
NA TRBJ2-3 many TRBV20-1 CSATLDSLRTDTQYF TGCAGTGCTACTCTAGACTCACTCCGCACAGATACGCAGTATTTT
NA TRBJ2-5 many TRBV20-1 CSARTAGNQETQYF TGCAGTGCTAGGACGGCAGGGAACCAAGAGACCCAGTACTTC